This T cell receptor (beta chain) originates from a study of T cells in Graves' hyperthyroidism and ophthalmopathy (dated by TCRdb to about 2019). With respect to the entire study: Peripheral blood was collected at initial diagnosis, before any treatment. TCR V-J signatures able to tell the groups apart were searched for in a discovery cohort of 90 to 100 patients, of whom fewer than 45 had Graves' ophthalmopathy and roughly 57 had stable Graves' hyperthyroidism. Whether ophthalmopathy could be predicted prospectively was tested in an independent validation cohort made up of roughly 19 hyperthyroidism patients plus 17 patients who later progressed to ophthalmopathy. The approximately 90 discovery patients were divided at random into training and test sets in a 7:3 ratio. Thyroid tissue and blood T-cell repertoires from roughly six Graves' hyperthyroidism patients were also compared in the study. After blood sampling, hyperthyroidism patients were treated with methimazole at a starting dose of 30 mg daily, and ophthalmopathy patients were treated with high-dose intravenous methylprednisolone. The paper describes TCR Vbeta CDR3 sequencing of about 140 peripheral blood samples, made up of under 50 ophthalmopathy patients, approximately 76 hyperthyroidism patients and 17 progressor patients.

From its cysteine to its phenylalanine, the CDR3 spans 14 amino acids. The read is trimmed to its CDR3 DNA, 42 bases read in frame from base 1. At the junction V is shortened by 2 bases and J by 0 bases, with 8 bases in between. CDR1 is given as DFQATT and CDR2 as SNEGSKA, both from the germline V gene (reference sequence). Stable Graves' hyperthyroidism was defined as no progression to ophthalmopathy during 18 months of follow-up. Hyperthyroidism patients were aged 18 to 65 years and newly diagnosed, with disease duration of less than 2 months. Any patient with an uncontrolled infection, another autoimmune disease, pregnancy or lactation was excluded. Diagnoses were established on the basis of clinical symptoms, serum thyroxine and TRAb, thyroid ultrasound, and orbital computed tomography. Ficoll-Paque density gradient centrifugation was used to isolate PBMCs from 9.5 to 10 ml of fresh peripheral blood. Total RNA was extracted using Trizol reagent, and RNA quality was assessed on an Agilent 2100 Bioanalyzer.

Amplification of TCR beta CDR3 regions was carried out from RNA transcripts. The first round of RT-PCR for the TCR CDR3 was performed with the HTBI primer set and the Qiagen OneStep RT-PCR kit. The libraries were constructed in a second round of multiplex PCR and then size-selected and purified. The libraries were sequenced on an Illumina HiSeq2000 using paired-end 100 bp reads. In the paper's pipeline: SOAPnuke was used to process the raw data, removing reads that contained adapters or uncalled bases, had a mean Phred below 15, or lacked an exact match to the constant primer or identifier. High-quality paired reads were merged using COPE v1.2.5, and each unique nucleotide sequence was defined as a clonotype. MiTCR v1.1 was used to align the clonotypes against IMGT TRBV, TRBD and TRBJ reference segments. Only V-J combinations with frequency above 0.0001, covering approximately 99% of repertoires, were analysed. The TCS score was defined as the ratio of F50 (clonal expansion) to E x V (chaos), calculated using BLOSUM62-based TCRdist between CDR3 peptides within each V-J. Welch's t-statistics and random forest reduced 514 V-J features to 10 to 15, which were used in a naive Bayes classifier (R e1071). TCRdb reworked the public reads: Q25 trimming with fastp, MiXCR clone assembly, productive beta chains retained. Each record represents a unique CDR3 protein, reported with the most common genes and DNA among its rows. TCRdb's processing, not the authors', yielded these V and J calls. The sample table lists 650,000 to 700,000 distinct CDR3 sequences, 17% of them with a count of one. The top ten hold around 15% of the sample.

The study at large found these results: Ophthalmopathy was separated from stable hyperthyroidism by a 13 V-J signature model, with over 85% sensitivity and about 84% specificity obtained in cross-validation and 80%/75% obtained in testing. In validation, progression to ophthalmopathy was predicted by the model with almost 71% sensitivity and 72.22% specificity, a median of roughly six months before onset. No statistical method was used to set the sample size in advance, and investigators knew the group allocation. Most expanded thyroid clonotypes (frequency above 0.001) were also detected in blood, suggesting blood repertoires may reflect thyroid immune responses.

Comments on this clonotype: Its antigen is currently not known. No qualities accompany the bases; no much larger clone lies one base away.

This sequence was found in a man in his fifties with Graves' hyperthyroidism. The sequence links TRBV20-1 to TRBJ1-3; too little of a D gene remains to name it. Sequencing was done on a sample of blood. For the CDR3, the sequence is CSARSTSSGNTIYF. The nucleotide sequence reads TGCAGTGCTAGATCGACTAGCTCTGGAAACACCATATATTTT.